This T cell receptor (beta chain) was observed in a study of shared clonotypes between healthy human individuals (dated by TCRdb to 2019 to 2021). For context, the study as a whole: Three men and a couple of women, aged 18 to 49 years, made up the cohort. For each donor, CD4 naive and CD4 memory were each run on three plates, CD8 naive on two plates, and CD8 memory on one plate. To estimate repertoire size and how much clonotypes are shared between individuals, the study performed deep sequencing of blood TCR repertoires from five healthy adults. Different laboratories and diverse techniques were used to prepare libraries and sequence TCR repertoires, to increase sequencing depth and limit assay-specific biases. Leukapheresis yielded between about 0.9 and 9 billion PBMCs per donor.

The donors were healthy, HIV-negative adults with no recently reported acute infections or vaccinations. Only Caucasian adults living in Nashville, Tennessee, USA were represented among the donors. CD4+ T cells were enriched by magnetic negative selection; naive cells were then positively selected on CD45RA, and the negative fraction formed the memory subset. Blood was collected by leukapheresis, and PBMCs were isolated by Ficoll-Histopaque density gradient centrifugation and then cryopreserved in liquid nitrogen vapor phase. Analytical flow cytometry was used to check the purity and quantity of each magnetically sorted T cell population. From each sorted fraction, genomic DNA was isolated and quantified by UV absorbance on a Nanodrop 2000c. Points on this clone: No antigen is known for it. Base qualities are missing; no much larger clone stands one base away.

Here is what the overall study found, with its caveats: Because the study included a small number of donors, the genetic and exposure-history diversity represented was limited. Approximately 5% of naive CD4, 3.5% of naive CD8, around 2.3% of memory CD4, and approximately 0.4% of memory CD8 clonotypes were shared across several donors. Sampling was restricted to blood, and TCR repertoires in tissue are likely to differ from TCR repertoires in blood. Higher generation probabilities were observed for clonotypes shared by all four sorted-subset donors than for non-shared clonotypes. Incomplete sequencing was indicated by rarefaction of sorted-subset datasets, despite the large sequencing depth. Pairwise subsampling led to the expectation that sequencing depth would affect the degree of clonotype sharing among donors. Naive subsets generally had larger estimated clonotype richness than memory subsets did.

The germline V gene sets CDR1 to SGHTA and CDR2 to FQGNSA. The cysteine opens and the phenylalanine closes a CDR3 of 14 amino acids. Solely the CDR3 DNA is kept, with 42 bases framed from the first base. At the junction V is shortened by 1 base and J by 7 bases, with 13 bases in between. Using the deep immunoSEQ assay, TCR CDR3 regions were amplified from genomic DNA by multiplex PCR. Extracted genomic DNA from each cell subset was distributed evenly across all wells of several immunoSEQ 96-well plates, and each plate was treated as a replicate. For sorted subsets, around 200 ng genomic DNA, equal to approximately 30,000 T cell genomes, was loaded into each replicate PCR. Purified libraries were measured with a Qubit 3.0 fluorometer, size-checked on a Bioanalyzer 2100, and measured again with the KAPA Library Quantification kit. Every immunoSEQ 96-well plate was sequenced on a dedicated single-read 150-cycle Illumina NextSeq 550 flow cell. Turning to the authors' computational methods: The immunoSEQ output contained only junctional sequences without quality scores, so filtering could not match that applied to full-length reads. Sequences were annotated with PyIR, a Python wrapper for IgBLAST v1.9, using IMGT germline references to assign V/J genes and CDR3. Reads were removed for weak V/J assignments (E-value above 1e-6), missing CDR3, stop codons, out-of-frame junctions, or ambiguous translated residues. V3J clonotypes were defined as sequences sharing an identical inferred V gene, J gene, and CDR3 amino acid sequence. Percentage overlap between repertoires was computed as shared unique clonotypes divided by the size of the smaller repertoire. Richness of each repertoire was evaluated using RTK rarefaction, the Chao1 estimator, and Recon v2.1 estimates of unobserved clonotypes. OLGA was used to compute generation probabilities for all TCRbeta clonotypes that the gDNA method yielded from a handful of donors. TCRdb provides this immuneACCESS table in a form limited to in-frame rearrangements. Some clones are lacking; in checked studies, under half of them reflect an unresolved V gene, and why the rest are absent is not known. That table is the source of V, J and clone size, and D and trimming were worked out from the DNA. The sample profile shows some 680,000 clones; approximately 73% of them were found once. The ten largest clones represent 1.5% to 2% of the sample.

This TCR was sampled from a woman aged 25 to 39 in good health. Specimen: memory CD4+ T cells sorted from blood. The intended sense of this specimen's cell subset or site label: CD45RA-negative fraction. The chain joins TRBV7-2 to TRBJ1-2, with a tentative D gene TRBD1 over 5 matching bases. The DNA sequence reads TGTGCCAGCAGCTTAGGGTACGGGGGATTTGGCTACACCTTC. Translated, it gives CASSLGYGGFGYTF.